These T cell receptor beta chains were read from a single sample in a study of blood T cell repertoires in COVID-19. Produced via immunoSEQ multiplex PCR; TCRdb's table is partial and in-frame only. The sample shows about 50,000 clones, 88% of them seen only once. The sequenced material came from peripheral blood. The source is a man over 45 with active COVID-19. Both conserved end residues are part of each CDR3. D genes are given only for firm matches. Clone size is given for some rows only: seen once, a few or many times, or a class if the clone is expanded.

j_call: TRBJ1-3; d_call: NA; v_call: TRBV7-9; clone_size: NA; cdr3_aa: CASSLNRQYSGNTIYF; cdr3_nt: TGTGCCAGCAGCTTAAACCGACAGTACTCTGGAAACACCATATATTTT
j_call: TRBJ2-7; d_call: NA; v_call: TRBV28; clone_size: NA; cdr3_aa: CASGGPVFYEQYF; cdr3_nt: TGTGCCAGCGGAGGACCGGTATTCTACGAGCAGTACTTC
j_call: TRBJ2-1; d_call: TRBD2; v_call: TRBV29-1; clone_size: NA; cdr3_aa: CSVENPSGTYNEQFF; cdr3_nt: TGCAGCGTTGAAAATCCTAGCGGGACCTACAATGAGCAGTTCTTC
j_call: TRBJ2-1; d_call: TRBD1; v_call: TRBV18; clone_size: NA; cdr3_aa: CASSPDRVNEQFF; cdr3_nt: TGTGCCAGCTCACCGGACAGGGTCAATGAGCAGTTCTTC
j_call: TRBJ2-1; d_call: TRBD1; v_call: TRBV19; clone_size: NA; cdr3_aa: CASSITGVVNEQFF; cdr3_nt: TGTGCCAGTAGTATAACAGGGGTGGTTAATGAGCAGTTCTTC
j_call: TRBJ2-7; d_call: TRBD2; v_call: TRBV28; clone_size: NA; cdr3_aa: CASSAQLAGYYEQYF; cdr3_nt: TGTGCCAGCAGTGCCCAACTAGCGGGATATTACGAGCAGTACTTC
j_call: TRBJ1-3; d_call: TRBD1; v_call: TRBV6-6; clone_size: few; cdr3_aa: CASRSTGVGNTIYF; cdr3_nt: TGTGCCAGCAGGTCGACAGGGGTTGGAAACACCATATATTTT
j_call: TRBJ2-1; d_call: NA; v_call: TRBV19; clone_size: NA; cdr3_aa: CASSMLGAVNEQFF; cdr3_nt: TGTGCCAGTAGTATGCTGGGAGCAGTTAATGAGCAGTTCTTC
j_call: TRBJ2-3; d_call: NA; v_call: TRBV11-2; clone_size: NA; cdr3_aa: CASSLTSLGADTQYF; cdr3_nt: TGTGCCAGCAGCTTAACTAGCCTTGGGGCAGATACGCAGTATTTT
j_call: TRBJ2-7; d_call: NA; v_call: TRBV6-5; clone_size: NA; cdr3_aa: CASTQGLTYEQYF; cdr3_nt: TGTGCCAGCACCCAGGGGCTGACTTACGAGCAGTACTTC
j_call: TRBJ1-1; d_call: TRBD1; v_call: TRBV6-4; clone_size: NA; cdr3_aa: CASSRQGGTEAFF; cdr3_nt: TGTGCCAGCAGTCGACAGGGGGGCACTGAAGCTTTCTTT
j_call: TRBJ2-5; d_call: NA; v_call: TRBV14; clone_size: NA; cdr3_aa: CASSPELASETQYF; cdr3_nt: TGTGCCAGCAGCCCGGAATTAGCGTCAGAGACCCAGTACTTC
j_call: TRBJ2-7; d_call: TRBD1; v_call: TRBV5-5; clone_size: NA; cdr3_aa: CASSLGTGYEQYF; cdr3_nt: TGTGCCAGCAGCTTAGGGACAGGGTACGAGCAGTACTTC
j_call: TRBJ2-3; d_call: TRBD1; v_call: TRBV7-9; clone_size: NA; cdr3_aa: CASSETPGTGGLDTQYF; cdr3_nt: TGTGCCAGCAGCGAAACACCCGGGACAGGGGGCTTGGATACGCAGTATTTT
j_call: TRBJ2-1; d_call: TRBD2; v_call: TRBV5-6; clone_size: NA; cdr3_aa: CASSRRGGAFPYNEQFF; cdr3_nt: TGTGCCAGCAGCAGACGCGGGGGGGCCTTTCCCTACAATGAGCAGTTCTTC
j_call: TRBJ2-7; d_call: NA; v_call: TRBV10-1; clone_size: few; cdr3_aa: CASSVAGTYEQYF; cdr3_nt: TGCGCCAGCAGTGTGGCAGGGACCTACGAGCAGTACTTC
j_call: TRBJ1-4; d_call: TRBD1; v_call: TRBV18; clone_size: NA; cdr3_aa: CASSPDRGWEKLFF; cdr3_nt: TGTGCCAGCTCACCGGACAGGGGTTGGGAAAAACTGTTTTTT
j_call: TRBJ2-7; d_call: NA; v_call: TRBV29-1; clone_size: NA; cdr3_aa: CSVGGDGVRQYF; cdr3_nt: TGCAGCGTTGGGGGCGATGGGGTTAGGCAGTACTTC
j_call: TRBJ1-1; d_call: NA; v_call: TRBV6-1; clone_size: NA; cdr3_aa: CASSDGVRGNTEAFF; cdr3_nt: TGTGCCAGCAGTGATGGGGTACGGGGGAACACTGAAGCTTTCTTT
j_call: TRBJ1-4; d_call: NA; v_call: TRBV5-1; clone_size: once; cdr3_aa: CASSLAPQEKLFF; cdr3_nt: TGCGCCAGCAGCTTGGCCCCCCAAGAAAAACTGTTTTTT
j_call: TRBJ1-1; d_call: NA; v_call: TRBV24-1; clone_size: NA; cdr3_aa: CATSDCSGNTEAFF; cdr3_nt: TGTGCCACCAGTGATTGTTCGGGGAACACTGAAGCTTTCTTT
j_call: TRBJ2-3; d_call: NA; v_call: TRBV7-2; clone_size: NA; cdr3_aa: CASSLGLTANTQYF; cdr3_nt: TGTGCCAGCAGCCTGGGACTTACCGCCAATACGCAGTATTTT
j_call: TRBJ2-1; d_call: TRBD1; v_call: TRBV19; clone_size: NA; cdr3_aa: CASSISAGTGEDNEQFF; cdr3_nt: TGTGCCAGTAGTATCTCCGCGGGGACAGGGGAAGACAATGAGCAGTTCTTC
j_call: TRBJ2-2; d_call: TRBD2; v_call: TRBV24-1; clone_size: NA; cdr3_aa: CATSDFTSGSGGGELFF; cdr3_nt: TGTGCCACCAGTGATTTCACTAGCGGGAGTGGTGGCGGGGAGCTGTTTTTT
j_call: TRBJ2-2; d_call: TRBD1; v_call: TRBV5-5; clone_size: NA; cdr3_aa: CASSLGGTGNTGELFF; cdr3_nt: TGTGCCAGCAGCTTGGGCGGGACAGGGAACACCGGGGAGCTGTTTTTT
j_call: TRBJ2-7; d_call: TRBD2; v_call: TRBV29-1; clone_size: NA; cdr3_aa: CSVGSTSGLGEQYF; cdr3_nt: TGCAGCGTTGGGTCGACTAGCGGGTTAGGGGAGCAGTACTTC
j_call: TRBJ2-3; d_call: NA; v_call: TRBV5-1; clone_size: NA; cdr3_aa: CASSLEPSRTDTQYF; cdr3_nt: TGCGCCAGCAGCTTGGAGCCTAGCCGCACAGATACGCAGTATTTT
j_call: TRBJ1-5; d_call: NA; v_call: TRBV15; clone_size: NA; cdr3_aa: CATSRVRGEYEPQHF; cdr3_nt: TGTGCCACCAGCAGAGTTCGGGGTGAGTATGAGCCCCAGCATTTT